This T cell receptor beta chain was recorded in a study of blood T cells in healthy people across ages. Findings and limits, study-wide: Age showed a roughly linear inverse relationship with TCR beta diversity per million T cells.

It was with a sample-barcoded 5' primer and a J-beta primer mix that a second PCR of about 7 to 12 cycles was run. Each single sample gave us at least 2.5 million CDR3-containing paired-end reads. MiXCR, run by TCRdb on the 5' RACE reads, gives a single entry per CDR3 protein. The data show some 750,000 distinct CDR3 sequences, roughly 20% seen once. To note about this clonotype: Antigen unknown.

The length of the CDR3 is 16 residues. In germline, CDR1 is MNHNS, CDR2 SASEGT. V lost 6 bases and J lost 0, with 14 bases in between. This clonotype was sampled from a man between 65 and 85 years old in good health. The chain has TRBV6-1 and TRBJ2-2; tentative D call: TRBD1 (6 bases). The sample comprised blood. The CDR3 DNA sequence: TGTGCCAGCAGCCTAATCGGACAGCCGAACACCGGGGAGCTGTTTTTT. Amino acid sequence: CASSLIGQPNTGELFF.